This T cell receptor beta chain came from a study of shared clonotypes between healthy human individuals. Turning to the study itself: Ranging from 18 to 49 in age, donors were a couple of women and a few men. CD4 naive cells filled three plates per donor, CD4 memory three, CD8 naive two and CD8 memory one. Overall study findings and caveats: The researchers took only blood, and tissue repertoires probably look different.

The table lists this clone with many counts. Antigen: not known. Each of the donors was a healthy adult who was HIV-negative and had not had a recent acute infection or vaccination. Per the germline V gene, CDR1 is GTSNPN and CDR2 is SVGIG (reference sequence). The ends were cut back, 5 bases at V and 3 bases at J, with 10 bases in the middle. The length of the CDR3 is 13 residues. Sequenced by immunoSEQ multiplex PCR; TCRdb stores in-frame clones only, minus some. This table has approximately 720,000 clones, roughly 78% appearing once. The gene calls are TRBV30 and TRBJ1-4; D ambiguous. Sequencing used memory CD4+ T cells sorted from blood. The subset denotes: CD45RA-negative fraction. This sequence was found in a woman in her twenties or thirties in good health. The CDR3 DNA is TGTGCCTGGGGCCGGACCGCTAATGAAAAACTGTTTTTT. This translates into CAWGRTANEKLFF.